This record concerns one T cell receptor beta chain sequence. This specimen belongs to a study of shared clonotypes between healthy human individuals. Donors comprised only Caucasian adults living in Nashville, Tennessee. From CD4+ cells came CD45RA+ naive and CD45RA-negative memory subsets. An assay was performed, and its level was deep. Several immunoSEQ 96-well plates shared each subset's DNA, each plate a replicate. The method was immunoSEQ multiplex PCR; TCRdb's version includes in-frame clones alone and lacks a portion of them. The table includes 1 million to 1.3 million clones, about 84% detected once. The TCR was taken from a man aged 18 to 30 in good health. Some clones in this sample may be carry-over from other donors' samples. The sequenced sample consisted of memory CD4+ T cells from PBMCs. The sample's subset: CD45RA-negative fraction.

CDR3 DNA: TGCGCCAGCAGCTTATGGTCAGTCTCCTACAATGAGCAGTTCTTC. Translation gives CASSLWSVSYNEQFF. The genes are TRBV5-1 and TRBJ2-1; D is unresolved. The V gene lost 2 bases and the J gene lost 0 bases, with 9 bases spanning the gap. Germline V gene data show CDR1 as SGHRS and CDR2 as YFSETQ. The CDR3 has 15 amino acids.